Below, 25 T cell receptor beta chains from the same sample are listed, as sequenced in a study of cytomegalovirus exposure and HLA in healthy donors. The PCR employed 60 Vbeta primers together with 13 Jbeta primers. Clones were read by immunoSEQ multiplex PCR, and TCRdb kept only the in-frame ones, dropping some. The table records 150,000 to 200,000 clones, nearly 70% of them present only once. The specimen was PBMCs. These TCRs come from a man under 40 in good health and CMV-seropositive.

This chain connects TRBV4-2 to TRBJ1-1; TRBD1 matches 9 bases. This CDR3 has 16 amino acids. Germline V gene sequence: CDR1 LGHNA, CDR2 YNFKEQ. The junction had 3 bases not matched to a gene; V was cut back by 1 base and J by 0 bases. This CDR3 is CASSQVGQGMNTEAFF. CDR3 coding DNA: TGTGCCAGCAGCCAAGTAGGACAGGGGATGAACACTGAAGCTTTCTTT.

The CDR3 nucleotides read TGTGCCTCAAACGACAGGGCGCTGACCGCCACAGATACGCAGTATTTT. Protein product: CASNDRALTATDTQYF. This chain connects TRBV10-3 to TRBJ2-3; 7 nucleotides align to TRBD1. V was clipped by 11 bases and J by 2 bases; unmatched bases: 16. The CDR3 runs 16 residues. Germline CDR1 reads ENHRY; CDR2 reads SYGVKD.

The chain has TRBV19 and TRBJ2-1; TRBD2 aligns across 14 bases. This CDR3 has 18 amino acids. The V gene end was trimmed by 0 bases and the J gene end by 8 bases; junction bases not matched to a gene: 9. CDR1 is LNHDA and CDR2 is SQIVND in the germline V gene (reference sequence). Here the CDR3 DNA reads TGTGCCAGTAGTATAGAGTTGGGGACTAGCGGGAGCCACGATGAGCAGTTCTTC. This gives the protein CASSIELGTSGSHDEQFF. Together with reference TRBV19 and TRBJ2-1, the CDR3 gives the full variable domain: DGGITQSPKYLFRKEGQNVTLSCEQNLNHDAMYWYRQDPGQGLRLIYYSQIVNDFQKGDIAEGYSVSREKKESFPLTVTSAQKNPTAFYLCASSIELGTSGSHDEQFFGPGTRLTVL.

The chain carries TRBV18 and TRBJ2-7, with D perhaps TRBD2 (7 bases). The CDR3 runs 16 residues. The V gene's germline CDR1 is KGHSH and CDR2 LQKENI. Trimming left V 2 bases short and J 7 bases short, with 21 bases between. The CDR3 reads CASSPTGSGTWGEQYF. As DNA, the CDR3 is TGTGCCAGCTCACCAACGGGAAGCGGGACATGGGGAGAGCAGTACTTC.

A few counts support this clone. This rearrangement joins TRBV10-1 to TRBJ2-1, with TRBD1 matching over 7 bases. V was clipped by 3 bases and J by 12 bases; unmatched bases: 5. Per germline, CDR1 WNHNN and CDR2 SYGVQD (reference sequence). This CDR3 has 12 residues. The chain's CDR3 is CASSDGQVRQFF. As DNA, the CDR3 is TGCGCCAGCAGTGACGGACAGGTTAGGCAGTTCTTC.

This clone was found a few times. The chain recombines TRBV5-4 with TRBJ1-1; 8 positions agree with TRBD1. This CDR3 is 13 amino acids long. Germline V gene data show CDR1 as SGHNT and CDR2 as YYREEE (reference sequence). The trim removed 4 bases at V and 3 bases at J, leaving 2 bases unmatched. The CDR3 protein is CASSPTGDTEAFF. CDR3 DNA sequence: TGTGCCAGCAGCCCGACAGGGGACACTGAAGCTTTCTTT.

The chain combines TRBV7-9 with TRBJ2-2; perhaps TRBD1 as D (6 bases). The V gene lost 8 bases and the J gene lost 6 bases, with 19 bases spanning the gap. The germline V gene has CDR1 SEHNR and CDR2 FQNEAQ (reference sequence). This CDR3 comprises 15 residues. The chain's CDR3 is CASPPQGLKPGELFF. The DNA of the CDR3 is TGTGCCAGCCCGCCTCAGGGGTTGAAACCCGGGGAGCTGTTTTTT.

The genes are TRBV2 and TRBJ2-1; unclear D gene. This CDR3 has 13 residues. CDR1 and CDR2 (germline): SNHLY, FYNNEI. V lost 1 base to trimming and J lost 3 bases, with 4 bases between them. The DNA of the CDR3 is TGTGCCAGCAGTGAAGGTAACTACAATGAGCAGTTCTTC. Translation gives CASSEGNYNEQFF.

This rearrangement joins TRBV9 to TRBJ2-5, with TRBD2 matching 7 bases. Germline loops: CDR1 SGDLS, CDR2 YYNGEE. V trimming: 5 bases; J trimming: 5 bases; junction bases outside the gene matches: 6. CDR3 length equals 13 residues. DNA for the CDR3: TGTGCCAGCAGGTCCGGGGAGGGGGAGACCCAGTACTTC. Its protein is CASRSGEGETQYF.

The genes are TRBV7-6 and TRBJ2-1; 12 bases are shared with TRBD2. V gave up 1 base and J gave up 6 bases; unmatched junction bases: 1. Germline V gene data show CDR1 as SGHVS and CDR2 as FNYEAQ. CDR3 length equals 15 residues. Here the CDR3 DNA reads TGTGCCAGCAGCTTAGGGACTAGCGGGGCCAATGAGCAGTTCTTC. Translating gives CASSLGTSGANEQFF.

This chain links TRBV6-6 with TRBJ2-1; a possible D gene is TRBD2 (5 bases). The germline V gene encodes CDR1 MNHNY and CDR2 SVGAGI (reference sequence). V was trimmed by 2 bases and J by 12 bases, leaving 14 bases between them. This CDR3 has 13 amino acids. The chain's CDR3 is CASSYVATSGQFF. CDR3 coding DNA: TGTGCCAGCAGTTACGTAGCGACCTCCGGGCAGTTCTTC.

The rearrangement joins TRBV5-4 to TRBJ2-7; TRBD2 agrees at 10 bases. The trim removed 9 bases at V and 1 base at J, leaving 7 bases unmatched. The CDR3 is made up of 14 amino acids. Per the germline V gene, CDR1 is SGHNT and CDR2 is YYREEE (reference sequence). CDR3 DNA: TGTGCCACCACCTCTAGCGGGGGATCCTACGAGCAGTACTTC. Translating gives CATTSSGGSYEQYF.

V usage is TRBV5-4 and J usage is TRBJ2-3, with unresolved D. Germline CDR1 and CDR2: SGHNT and YYREEE (reference sequence). V lost 4 bases and J 2 bases, leaving 11 bases between the germline ends. This CDR3 spans 14 amino acids. The CDR3 nucleotides read TGTGCCAGCAGCGCCACTCGCGTCACAGATACGCAGTATTTT. This gives the protein CASSATRVTDTQYF.

V and J are TRBV28 and TRBJ1-2; the D is unclear. There are 13 residues in the CDR3. The V end lost 6 bases, the J end lost 5 bases, and 13 bases lay between the germline ends. From germline, CDR1 is MDHEN and CDR2 SYDVKM. The CDR3 spells CASSPIGLYGYTF. In DNA, the CDR3 is TGTGCCAGCAGCCCGATAGGACTATATGGCTACACCTTC.

The rearrangement joins TRBV5-4 to TRBJ1-1; the D is unclear. V was clipped by 4 bases and J by 1 base, with 2 bases between them. The CDR3 has 11 residues. The germline V gene encodes CDR1 SGHNT and CDR2 YYREEE (reference sequence). The CDR3 DNA follows: TGTGCCAGCAGCCAGAACACTGAAGCTTTCTTT. Its translation is CASSQNTEAFF. Full variable domain (outside the CDR3, taken from reference TRBV5-4 and TRBJ1-1): ETGVTQSPTHLIKTRGQQVTLRCSSQSGHNTVSWYQQALGQGPQFIFQYYREEENGRGNFPPRFSGLQFPNYSSELNVNALELDDSALYLCASSQNTEAFFGQGTRLTVV.

This clone was detected only a few times. The J gene is TRBJ2-7, the V gene TRBV9; perhaps TRBD2 as D (5 bases). Trimming left V 3 bases short and J 3 bases short, with 10 bases between. The germline CDR1 and CDR2 sequences are SGDLS and YYNGEE. CDR3 size: 13 residues. CDR3 sequence (DNA): TGTGCCAGCAGCGGAAGAACTAGCTACGAGCAGTACTTC. This translates into CASSGRTSYEQYF.

This clone was counted a few times. The J gene is TRBJ2-1, the V gene TRBV25-1; 8 bases are shared with TRBD2. CDR3 length: 16 amino acids. V was pared by 5 bases and J by 8 bases, with 14 bases of the junction left unmatched. Germline assignment: CDR1 MGHDK and CDR2 SYGVNS. This CDR3 reads CASSPTGTRGPDEQFF. The DNA for the CDR3 is TGTGCCAGCAGTCCTACCGGGACTAGAGGTCCCGATGAGCAGTTCTTC.

The CDR3 sequence: CASSWWTGGSQPQHF. CDR3 coding DNA: TGTGCCAGCAGCTGGTGGACAGGGGGTTCTCAGCCCCAGCATTTT. V is TRBV5-8 and J is TRBJ1-5; 10 positions agree with TRBD1. V gave up 3 bases and J gave up 6 bases; unmatched junction bases: 6. The V gene's germline CDR1 is SGHTS and CDR2 YDEGEE. The CDR3 covers 15 residues. Filled out from reference TRBV5-8 and TRBJ1-5, the complete variable domain reads EAGVTQSPTHLIKTRGQQATLRCSPISGHTSVYWYQQALGLGLQFLLWYDEGEERNRGNFPPRFSGRQFPNYSSELNVNALELEDSALYLCASSWWTGGSQPQHFGDGTRLSIL.

The chain employs TRBV28 and TRBJ1-2; TRBD1 is a possible D gene (6 bases). CDR1 MDHEN and CDR2 SYDVKM come from the germline V gene. With 6 bases removed from V and 6 bases from J, the gap between germline ends came to 20 bases. CDR3 length: 15 residues. DNA of the CDR3: TGTGCCAGCAGCCTAACAGGGTACGGTGTGGATGGCTACACCTTC. Its protein is CASSLTGYGVDGYTF.

V is TRBV9 and J is TRBJ1-1; D is unresolved. The CDR3 covers 13 residues. Germline V gene data show CDR1 as SGDLS and CDR2 as YYNGEE. Trimming pared 3 bases from V and 5 bases from J, leaving 11 bases between. CDR3 residues: CASSEITETEAFF. CDR3 nucleotide sequence: TGTGCCAGCAGCGAGATAACAGAGACTGAAGCTTTCTTT.

The chain has TRBV28 and TRBJ2-1, with 8 bases identical to TRBD2. The trim removed 2 bases at V and 4 bases at J, leaving 13 bases unmatched. Per the germline V gene, CDR1 is MDHEN and CDR2 is SYDVKM. The length of the CDR3 is 18 residues. The CDR3, as DNA: TGTGCCAGCAGTTTAATGCAAAAGACTAGCGCAATTTACAATGAGCAGTTCTTC. This encodes CASSLMQKTSAIYNEQFF. The complete variable domain, with remaining parts taken from reference TRBV28 and TRBJ2-1, reads DVKVTQSSRYLVKRTGEKVFLECVQDMDHENMFWYRQDPGLGLRLIYFSYDVKMKEKGDIPEGYSVSREKKERFSLILESASTNQTSMYLCASSLMQKTSAIYNEQFFGPGTRLTVL.

The rearrangement links TRBV28 to TRBJ2-7; TRBD2 might be the D (5 bases). Germline values: CDR1 MDHEN, CDR2 SYDVKM. The CDR3 is 14 amino acids. Trimming left V 8 bases short and J 1 base short, with 15 bases between. DNA for the CDR3: TGTGCCAGCGTACCCTGGGGAGTATCCTACGAGCAGTACTTC. Translating gives CASVPWGVSYEQYF.

V is TRBV7-9 and J is TRBJ1-1; 7 positions match TRBD1. This CDR3 comprises 14 residues. Germline trimming cut 5 bases from V and 0 bases from J; bases unmatched to any gene: 3. Germline CDR1 SEHNR, CDR2 FQNEAQ (reference sequence). The CDR3 DNA is TGTGCCAGCAGCCTGGGACAGATGAACACTGAAGCTTTCTTT. Amino acid sequence: CASSLGQMNTEAFF.

V and J are TRBV5-1 and TRBJ2-1; D possibly corresponds to TRBD2 (6 bases). Trimming took 5 bases from V and 5 from J, leaving 14 bases between them. The CDR3 runs 14 residues. Looked up from germline, CDR1 is SGHRS and CDR2 is YFSETQ. In DNA form, the CDR3 reads TGCGCCAGCAGGGAAGGACTACGAGACAATGAGCAGTTCTTC. Translation gives CASREGLRDNEQFF.

This clone occurred a few times. The chain recombines TRBV7-9 with TRBJ2-7; maybe TRBD2 (6 bases). Germline V gene lookup returns CDR1 SEHNR and CDR2 FQNEAQ (reference sequence). V was pared by 1 base and J by 2 bases, with 9 bases between. CDR3 length equals 14 residues. The CDR3 loop reads CASSLEGGAYEQYF. The CDR3 nucleotides are TGTGCCAGCAGCTTAGAAGGAGGGGCCTACGAGCAGTACTTC.